These 8 T cell receptor beta chains originate from one sample sequenced in a study of neurological immune-mediated disorders. From the 5' RACE reads, TCRdb called clonotypes with MiXCR, one entry per CDR3 protein. The data contain over 65,000 distinct CDR3 sequences, 2.6% of them singletons. Sequenced material: PBMCs. Source of these receptors: a woman aged 25 to 39 with multiple sclerosis.

This clonotype has at least ten counts. For the CDR3, the DNA is TGTGCCAGCAGCCAAGATCTACTGACGGGGGTCCCTACTAATGAAAAACTGTTTTTT. This codes for CASSQDLLTGVPTNEKLFF. The chain recombines TRBV3-1 with TRBJ1-4, with D perhaps TRBD1 (5 bases). Germline V gene lookup returns CDR1 LGHDT and CDR2 YNNKEL (reference sequence). The CDR3 has 19 residues. V dropped 0 bases and J dropped 2 bases, with 19 bases sitting between them.

This clonotype has ten or more counts. This sequence joins TRBV2 and TRBJ1-2; D remains unclear. Germline-derived CDR1 and CDR2 are SNHLY and FYNNEI. The CDR3 length is 14 residues. V was shortened by 6 bases and J by 4 bases, with 15 bases between the two germline ends. The CDR3 sequence is CASRGQGGGYGYTF. CDR3 DNA: TGTGCCAGCAGAGGCCAAGGTGGTGGCTATGGCTACACCTTC.

This clonotype was detected ten times or more. The chain carries TRBV29-1 and TRBJ1-1; D is unclear. Germline assignment: CDR1 SQVTM and CDR2 ANQGSEA. V lost 8 bases to trimming and J lost 4 bases, with 11 bases between them. This CDR3 contains 11 residues. CDR3 nucleotide sequence: TGCAGCTTTAGGGAAGGCACTGAAGCTTTCTTT. Translating it yields CSFREGTEAFF. The full variable domain, completed using reference TRBV29-1 and TRBJ1-1, is SAVISQKPSRDICQRGTSLTIQCQVDSQVTMMFWYRQQPGQSLTLIATANQGSEATYESGFVIDKFPISRPNLTFSTLTVSNMSPEDSSIYLCSFREGTEAFFGQGTRLTVV.

This clonotype has a count of ten or more. CDR3 region: CASSLETGGTDTQYF. Written as DNA, the CDR3 is TGTGCCAGCAGCTTAGAAACAGGGGGCACAGATACGCAGTATTTT. The genes are TRBV7-2 and TRBJ2-3; 7 bases line up with TRBD1. J was trimmed by 1 base and V by 1 base; bases with no gene match: 2. The CDR3 is 15 amino acids. Germline loops: CDR1 SGHTA, CDR2 FQGNSA.

This clonotype has a count of ten or more. In nucleotides, the CDR3 is TGTGCCAGCAGTTTTTTGGCCAATTCCTACGAGCAGTACTTC. Amino acid sequence: CASSFLANSYEQYF. The chain carries TRBV28 and TRBJ2-7; D gene ambiguous. Deletions cut 3 bases from V and 1 base from J, with 10 bases between. Per germline, CDR1 MDHEN and CDR2 SYDVKM. The CDR3 length is 14 residues.

This clonotype was recorded at least ten times. The chain joins TRBV5-6 to TRBJ2-5, with D possibly being TRBD1 or TRBD2 (5 bases each). The germline V and J ends were trimmed by 5 bases and 1 base, with 9 bases remaining between them. The germline gives CDR1 SGHDT, CDR2 YYEEEE. The CDR3 has 13 residues. The CDR3 region is CASREGRQETQYF. The CDR3, as DNA: TGTGCCAGCAGAGAGGGACGCCAAGAGACCCAGTACTTC. Together with reference TRBV5-6 and TRBJ2-5, the CDR3 gives the full variable domain: DAGVTQSPTHLIKTRGQQVTLRCSPKSGHDTVSWYQQALGQGPQFIFQYYEEEERQRGNFPDRFSGHQFPNYSSELNVNALLLGDSALYLCASREGRQETQYFGPGTRLLVL.

This clonotype was seen at least ten times. This chain connects TRBV12-3 or TRBV12-4 to TRBJ2-1; D gene ambiguous. This CDR3 has 13 residues. The V and J ends lost 6 bases and 9 bases respectively, with 15 bases between them. DNA of the CDR3: TGTGCCAGCAGGCCCCCGGTAATAACTGAGCAGTTCTTC. It codes for CASRPPVITEQFF.

This clonotype has at least ten counts. The genes are TRBV7-2 and TRBJ1-1, with D unresolved. Trimming removed 1 base from V and 11 bases from J, with 14 bases in between. CDR1 SGHTA and CDR2 FQGNSA come from the germline V gene. The CDR3 loop spans 13 amino acids. Here the CDR3 DNA reads TGTGCCAGCAGCTTAGGTGAGATGCGGGAGGCTTTCTTT. This translates into CASSLGEMREAFF.